What follows are 18 T cell receptor beta chains derived from one specimen sequenced in a study of blood T cell repertoires in COVID-19. Generated by immunoSEQ multiplex PCR, the TCRdb table keeps only in-frame clones and is missing some. Among 130,000 to 150,000 clones listed, 88% were seen once. Sequences were obtained from peripheral blood. These receptors came from a woman between 50 and 59 years old with acute or convalescent COVID-19.

The chain is built from TRBV11-2 and TRBJ2-5; perhaps TRBD2 as D (7 bases). There are 14 residues in the CDR3. V lost 5 bases and J 5 bases, leaving 15 bases between the germline ends. Per the germline V gene, CDR1 is SGHAT and CDR2 is FQNNGV. CDR3 protein: CASSDRGGAETQYF. The DNA of the CDR3 is TGTGCCAGCAGCGATAGGGGGGGCGCGGAGACCCAGTACTTC. The whole variable domain, remainder taken from reference TRBV11-2 and TRBJ2-5, is EAGVAQSPRYKIIEKRQSVAFWCNPISGHATLYWYQQILGQGPKLLIQFQNNGVVDDSQLPKDRFSAERLKGVDSTLKIQPAKLEDSAVYLCASSDRGGAETQYFGPGTRLLVL.

J is TRBJ2-2 and V is TRBV11-2; D may be TRBD2 (6 bases). The CDR3 consists of 13 residues. V was trimmed by 2 bases and J by 6 bases, leaving 7 bases between them. The germline V gene has CDR1 SGHAT and CDR2 FQNNGV. The CDR3 is CASSLQRAGELFF. The DNA of the CDR3 is TGTGCCAGCAGCTTACAGCGGGCCGGGGAGCTGTTTTTT.

This chain uses TRBV5-1 with TRBJ2-7; 11 bases agree with TRBD1. V shed 2 bases, J shed 5 bases, and the junction held 6 bases outside the gene matches. Germline CDR1 SGHRS, CDR2 YFSETQ. The CDR3 consists of 15 residues. The CDR3 DNA sequence: TGCGCCAGCAGCTTCTGGACAGGGGGCCGAAACGAGCAGTACTTC. Translation: CASSFWTGGRNEQYF.

The chain uses TRBV6-5 and TRBJ2-5, with 10 bases matching TRBD2. The germline V gene encodes CDR1 MNHEY and CDR2 SVGAGI. The junction had 6 bases not matched to a gene; V was cut back by 7 bases and J by 4 bases. This CDR3 contains 14 residues. CDR3 nucleotides: TGTGCCAGCACCCAAGCGGGGGGGATAGAGACCCAGTACTTC. Its protein product is CASTQAGGIETQYF.

The chain uses TRBV28 and TRBJ1-4; 10 nucleotides line up with TRBD1. The germline V gene encodes CDR1 MDHEN and CDR2 SYDVKM. Trimming at V came to 5 bases and at J to 5 bases, leaving 5 bases not matched to a gene. The CDR3 is 15 residues long. The CDR3 reads CASSRPGQGNEKLFF. CDR3 sequence (DNA): TGTGCCAGCAGTCGCCCGGGACAGGGGAATGAAAAACTGTTTTTT. Full variable domain (outside the CDR3, taken from reference TRBV28 and TRBJ1-4): DVKVTQSSRYLVKRTGEKVFLECVQDMDHENMFWYRQDPGLGLRLIYFSYDVKMKEKGDIPEGYSVSREKKERFSLILESASTNQTSMYLCASSRPGQGNEKLFFGSGTQLSVL.

This chain uses TRBV9 with TRBJ1-2; D is unclear. Germline assignment: CDR1 SGDLS and CDR2 YYNGEE. The CDR3 contains 14 residues. Trimming took 0 bases from V and 3 from J, leaving 9 bases between them. As DNA, the CDR3 is TGTGCCAGCAGCGTAGACTTGTACGACTATGGCTACACCTTC. The encoded protein is CASSVDLYDYGYTF.

The chain employs TRBV28 and TRBJ1-2; 9 bases fit TRBD1. Looked up from germline, CDR1 is MDHEN and CDR2 is SYDVKM. CDR3 length: 16 residues. V dropped 4 bases and J dropped 4; count of bases not matched to a gene: 10. For the CDR3, the DNA is TGTGCCAGCAGTTCGGGGACAGGGAGATTCTCCTATGGCTACACCTTC. Translated, it gives CASSSGTGRFSYGYTF.

This clone was detected only once. The chain employs TRBV10-1 and TRBJ2-1; TRBD1 might be the D (5 bases). This CDR3 has 13 amino acids. Trimming stripped 8 bases from V and 1 base from J, with 9 bases between. The germline V gene has CDR1 WNHNN and CDR2 SYGVQD (reference sequence). The chain's CDR3 is CASGQGSYNEQFF. CDR3 nucleotides: TGCGCCAGCGGCCAGGGATCCTACAATGAGCAGTTCTTC.

The chain uses TRBV28 and TRBJ1-1, with D perhaps matching TRBD1 (5 bases). This CDR3 comprises 14 residues. V lost 3 bases to trimming and J lost 8 bases, with 16 bases between them. Germline assignment: CDR1 MDHEN and CDR2 SYDVKM. The CDR3 DNA sequence: TGTGCCAGCAGTTTCGGCAGGGTGGTCCGCGAAGCTTTCTTT. Translating it yields CASSFGRVVREAFF.

This chain uses TRBV7-3 with TRBJ2-3; 7 bases are shared with TRBD2. After removal of 5 bases from V and 4 bases from J, the junction contained 6 bases not matched to a gene. CDR1 and CDR2 (germline): SGHTA, FQGTGA. The CDR3 spans 14 residues. Here the CDR3 DNA reads TGTGCCAGCAGCCCGAGCGGGGCCGCAGATACGCAGTATTTT. It translates to CASSPSGAADTQYF.

The count of this clone is one. This chain joins TRBV27 and TRBJ1-6; D may be TRBD1 (6 bases). Trimming stripped 4 bases from V and 2 bases from J, with 12 bases between. CDR1 is MNHEY, CDR2 SMNVEV, per germline (reference sequence). The CDR3 runs to 16 residues. The CDR3 sequence is CASSSNRVPYNSPLHF. CDR3 nucleotides: TGTGCCAGCAGTTCCAACAGGGTCCCCTATAATTCACCCCTCCACTTT.

This clone has a handful of counts. The chain combines TRBV6-5 with TRBJ2-1; 7 bases are a match to TRBD2. Germline CDR1 and CDR2: MNHEY and SVGAGI. This CDR3 has 13 amino acids. V lost 5 bases to trimming and J lost 6 bases; unmatched junction nucleotides: 4. As DNA, the CDR3 is TGTGCCAGCAGTCCCGGGACTACCAATGAGCAGTTCTTC. Translating gives CASSPGTTNEQFF.

The rearrangement joins TRBV19 to TRBJ2-3; maybe TRBD1 (6 bases). The CDR3 runs 14 residues. V gave up 6 bases and J gave up 0 bases, with 10 bases separating them. CDR1 and CDR2 from the germline V gene are LNHDA and SQIVND (reference sequence). The CDR3 region has the DNA TGTGCCAGTAGACGACAGGCCAGCACAGATACGCAGTATTTT. Amino acids: CASRRQASTDTQYF.

The gene calls are TRBV12-3 or TRBV12-4 and TRBJ1-3; D is unresolved. Between the trimmed V and J ends, which lost 5 bases and 4 bases, there was a span of 3 bases. The length of the CDR3 is 11 residues. CDR3 coding DNA: TGTGCCAGCAGTACAGGAAACACCATATATTTT. This gives the protein CASSTGNTIYF.

Only one count was recorded for this clone. The genes are TRBV5-5 and TRBJ1-6, with TRBD1 matching 10 bases. This CDR3 spans 18 amino acids. V trimming: 0 bases; J trimming: 8 bases; junction bases outside the gene matches: 11. Germline CDR1 SGHKS, CDR2 YYEKEE (reference sequence). DNA for the CDR3: TGTGCCAGCAGCTTGGCGCCCCCTGGGGGACAGGGGTATTCACCCCTCCACTTT. Translating it yields CASSLAPPGGQGYSPLHF.

The V gene is TRBV29-1, the J gene TRBJ1-2; the D gene is possibly TRBD1 (5 bases). CDR3 length equals 14 residues. Germline-derived CDR1 and CDR2 are SQVTM and ANQGSEA. Between the trimmed V and J ends, which lost 7 bases and 4 bases, there was a span of 19 bases. The CDR3 spells CSAALGRGGYGYTF. The CDR3 DNA sequence: TGCAGCGCCGCACTGGGTAGGGGTGGCTATGGCTACACCTTC.

The chain links TRBV6-5 to TRBJ2-7, with unresolved D. The germline CDR1 and CDR2 sequences are MNHEY and SVGAGI. Trimming removed 2 bases at V and 7 bases at J, with 12 bases between. This CDR3 spans 13 amino acids. CDR3 in DNA: TGTGCCAGCAGTTACCAGGCCCCCCTGGAGCAGTACTTC. This gives the protein CASSYQAPLEQYF.

The chain combines TRBV5-1 with TRBJ1-6; possibly TRBD1 for D (5 bases). Trimming removed 1 base from V and 6 bases from J, with 11 bases in between. Per the germline V gene, CDR1 is SGHRS and CDR2 is YFSETQ. This CDR3 has 15 residues. The CDR3 reads CASSLTTVVNSPLHF. In DNA, the CDR3 is TGCGCCAGCAGCTTGACGACAGTTGTTAATTCACCCCTCCACTTT. The full variable domain, its missing parts supplied by reference TRBV5-1 and TRBJ1-6, is KAGVTQTPRYLIKTRGQQVTLSCSPISGHRSVSWYQQTPGQGLQFLFEYFSETQRNKGNFPGRFSGRQFSNSRSEMNVSTLELGDSALYLCASSLTTVVNSPLHFGNGTRLTVT.